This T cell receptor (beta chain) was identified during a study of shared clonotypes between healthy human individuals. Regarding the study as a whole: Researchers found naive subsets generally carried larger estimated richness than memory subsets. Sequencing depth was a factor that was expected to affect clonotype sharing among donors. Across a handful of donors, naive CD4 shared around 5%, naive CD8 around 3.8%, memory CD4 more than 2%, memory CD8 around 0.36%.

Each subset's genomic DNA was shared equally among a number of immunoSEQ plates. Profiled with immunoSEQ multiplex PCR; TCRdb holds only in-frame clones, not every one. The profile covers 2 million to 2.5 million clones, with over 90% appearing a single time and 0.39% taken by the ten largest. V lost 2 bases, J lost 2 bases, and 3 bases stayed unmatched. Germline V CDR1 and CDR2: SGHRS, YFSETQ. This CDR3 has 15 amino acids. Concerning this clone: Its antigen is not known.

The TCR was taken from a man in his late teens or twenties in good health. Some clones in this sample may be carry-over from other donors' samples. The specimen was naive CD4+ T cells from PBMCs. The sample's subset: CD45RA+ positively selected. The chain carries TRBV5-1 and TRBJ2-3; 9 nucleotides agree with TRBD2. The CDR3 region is CASSFLAGNTDTQYF. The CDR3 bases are TGCGCCAGCAGCTTTCTAGCGGGGAACACAGATACGCAGTATTTT.